The rows below give T cell receptor beta chains drawn from one sample of a study of T cells in localized non-small cell lung cancer. This table comes from immunoSEQ multiplex PCR, and its TCRdb copy is limited to in-frame clones, with some not included. The table includes 20,000 to 30,000 clones, about 92% detected once. Sequencing was performed on peripheral blood, taken before any cancer treatment. Receptors were obtained from a man between 40 and 70 years old with stage III squamous cell lung carcinoma. The CDR3 runs from the conserved cysteine through the conserved F or W. A D gene is named only where the DNA matches it firmly. Only some rows state a clone size, as once, few, many or a class for expanded clones.

DNA: TGTGCCAGCAGCCCGGGGACTAGCGGCGGCATTCAGTACTTC; CDR3: CASSPGTSGGIQYF; size: .; V: TRBV13; D: TRBD2; J: TRBJ2-4
DNA: TGTGCCAGCAGTTTTGCCGGCAGGGAGAGCTATGGCTACACCTTC; CDR3: CASSFAGRESYGYTF; size: .; V: TRBV28; D: .; J: TRBJ1-2
DNA: TGTGCCAGCAGCAAACCCGGGACAGGGGGACTTGAAGCTTTCTTT; CDR3: CASSKPGTGGLEAFF; size: .; V: TRBV21-1; D: .; J: TRBJ1-1
DNA: TGTGCCAGCAATTCCTTTGAAAACTCCTACGAGCAGTACTTC; CDR3: CASNSFENSYEQYF; size: once; V: TRBV6-5; D: .; J: TRBJ2-7
DNA: TGTGCCAGCAGTTCAGGATACTATGGCTACACCTTC; CDR3: CASSSGYYGYTF; size: .; V: TRBV7-9; D: .; J: TRBJ1-2
DNA: TGTGCCAGCTCGGAAGGTATATACTCTGGAAACACCATATATTTT; CDR3: CASSEGIYSGNTIYF; size: few; V: TRBV6-1; D: .; J: TRBJ1-3
DNA: TGTGCCAGCAGCTTGGGGGGGCTAGCGGCTCAGACCCAGTACTTC; CDR3: CASSLGGLAAQTQYF; size: .; V: TRBV5-6; D: .; J: TRBJ2-5
DNA: TGTGCCAGCACCCCAAACCCCTCTTACAATGAGCAGTTCTTC; CDR3: CASTPNPSYNEQFF; size: .; V: TRBV7-8; D: .; J: TRBJ2-1
DNA: TGCGCCAGCAGCTGGACTAGCGGGAGCTCCTACGAGCAGTACTTC; CDR3: CASSWTSGSSYEQYF; size: few; V: TRBV5-1; D: TRBD2; J: TRBJ2-7
DNA: TGTGCCAGCTCACCACCGAATTGGGGGGGCAATCAGCCCCAGCATTTT; CDR3: CASSPPNWGGNQPQHF; size: .; V: TRBV18; D: .; J: TRBJ1-5
DNA: TGTGCCAGCTCACTGAGGACAGGGGTGGATACGCAGTATTTT; CDR3: CASSLRTGVDTQYF; size: .; V: TRBV18; D: TRBD1; J: TRBJ2-3
DNA: TGTGCCAGCAGCGTAGCTGGGGGGGGATCCTACAATGAGCAGTTCTTC; CDR3: CASSVAGGGSYNEQFF; size: .; V: TRBV9; D: TRBD2; J: TRBJ2-1
DNA: TGTGCCAGCAGCACCAAGGGGCGATACGGGGAGCTGTTTTTT; CDR3: CASSTKGRYGELFF; size: .; V: TRBV28; D: .; J: TRBJ2-2
DNA: TGTGCCAGCAGCGCCGGACTAGCGGGCTACACAGATACGCAGTATTTT; CDR3: CASSAGLAGYTDTQYF; size: .; V: TRBV7-9; D: TRBD2; J: TRBJ2-3
DNA: TGTGCCAGCAGTTCCTCGGGACAGGGACAAGAGACCCAGTACTTC; CDR3: CASSSSGQGQETQYF; size: .; V: TRBV6-6; D: TRBD1; J: TRBJ2-5
DNA: TGTGCCAGCACCTTAGAGGACAGGGGAAGTCAGCCCCAGCATTTT; CDR3: CASTLEDRGSQPQHF; size: .; V: TRBV2; D: TRBD1; J: TRBJ1-5
DNA: TGTGCCAGCAGCAACCTGGGTGGTAGGGGGCAGCCCCAGCATTTT; CDR3: CASSNLGGRGQPQHF; size: once; V: TRBV6-6; D: .; J: TRBJ1-5
DNA: TGCGCCAGCAGCCGTTCGACTAGCGGGGGCGTCAATGAGCAGTTCTTC; CDR3: CASSRSTSGGVNEQFF; size: .; V: TRBV5-1; D: TRBD2; J: TRBJ2-1
DNA: TGTGCCTGGAGTGTAAGGGCGGGAGGGCCAACAGATACGCAGTATTTT; CDR3: CAWSVRAGGPTDTQYF; size: .; V: TRBV30; D: TRBD2; J: TRBJ2-3
DNA: TGTGCCAGCAGCCCCGGGACCGCGAGGAACACTGAAGCTTTCTTT; CDR3: CASSPGTARNTEAFF; size: .; V: TRBV9; D: .; J: TRBJ1-1
DNA: TGTGCCAGCAGTGATTGGCCTGAAGCTTTCTTT; CDR3: CASSDWPEAFF; size: .; V: TRBV2; D: .; J: TRBJ1-1
DNA: TGTGCCAGCAGCCCCCTGGACAGTACGAACACTGAAGCTTTCTTT; CDR3: CASSPLDSTNTEAFF; size: once; V: TRBV7-8; D: .; J: TRBJ1-1
DNA: TGTGCCAGCAGTCATCGAGGGACCAGCCGGACCGTCAAAAACATTCAGTACTTC; CDR3: CASSHRGTSRTVKNIQYF; size: .; V: TRBV27; D: .; J: TRBJ2-4
DNA: TGCAGCGTTGTTAGGCAGGGTCGAACTGAAGCTTTCTTT; CDR3: CSVVRQGRTEAFF; size: once; V: TRBV29-1; D: .; J: TRBJ1-1
DNA: TGCAGCGTGTTCGGGGTCGGGAACACTGAAGCTTTCTTT; CDR3: CSVFGVGNTEAFF; size: .; V: TRBV29-1; D: .; J: TRBJ1-1
DNA: TGTGCCAGCATCGGGCAGGGGGCGAGCGGCTACACCTTC; CDR3: CASIGQGASGYTF; size: .; V: TRBV6-5; D: TRBD1; J: TRBJ1-2
DNA: TGTGCCAGCAGTGCCGGGACAGGGCCCTACGAGCAGTACTTC; CDR3: CASSAGTGPYEQYF; size: .; V: TRBV6-1; D: TRBD1; J: TRBJ2-7
DNA: TGCAGCGTTGAAGGGGAAGGAGGGGGGTCCTACAATGAGCAGTTCTTC; CDR3: CSVEGEGGGSYNEQFF; size: .; V: TRBV29-1; D: .; J: TRBJ2-1